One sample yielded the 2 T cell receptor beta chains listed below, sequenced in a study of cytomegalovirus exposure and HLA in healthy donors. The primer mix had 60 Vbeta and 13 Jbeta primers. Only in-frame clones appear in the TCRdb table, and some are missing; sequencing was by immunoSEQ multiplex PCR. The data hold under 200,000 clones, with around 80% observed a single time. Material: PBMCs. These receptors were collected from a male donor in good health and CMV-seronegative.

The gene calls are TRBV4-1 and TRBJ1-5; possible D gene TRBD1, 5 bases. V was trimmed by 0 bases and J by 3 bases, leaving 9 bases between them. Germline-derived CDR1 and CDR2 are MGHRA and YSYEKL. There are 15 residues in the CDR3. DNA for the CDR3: TGCGCCAGCAGCCAAGACAGGGATTCCAATCAGCCCCAGCATTTT. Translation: CASSQDRDSNQPQHF.

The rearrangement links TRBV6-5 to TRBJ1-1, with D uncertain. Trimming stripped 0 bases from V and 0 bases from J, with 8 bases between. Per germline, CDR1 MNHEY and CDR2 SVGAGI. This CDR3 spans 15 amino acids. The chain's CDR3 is CASSYSGAMNTEAFF. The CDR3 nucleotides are TGTGCCAGCAGTTACTCAGGAGCGATGAACACTGAAGCTTTCTTT.